The present T cell receptor (beta chain) was sequenced within a study of T cell responses to AZD1222 COVID-19 vaccine. Whole-study findings and limits: White British people made up most donors, females outnumbered males, and clonal diversity was possibly underestimated. Per reports, nearly half of all spike-specific TCRs target regions that are unmutated in variants.

This CDR3 has 15 amino acids. In germline, CDR1 is MNHEY, CDR2 SVGAGI. V dropped 4 bases and J dropped 4; count of bases not matched to a gene: 8. Assay: immunoSEQ multiplex PCR; the TCRdb copy retains only in-frame clones and omits some. The sample contains 90,000 to 150,000 clones, roughly 90% of which appear only once. Regarding this clone: Its target is not known.

Combined were second doses at about 4 or about 12 weeks. The source of this sequence is an adult who received the AZD1222 COVID-19 vaccine. The chain combines TRBV6-5 with TRBJ1-2; TRBD1 aligns across 8 bases. The input for sequencing was peripheral blood, taken 28 days after the second AZD1222 dose. CDR3 loop: CASSLSDRGGYGYTF. The CDR3 DNA reads TGTGCCAGCAGTTTATCCGACAGGGGAGGCTATGGCTACACCTTC.